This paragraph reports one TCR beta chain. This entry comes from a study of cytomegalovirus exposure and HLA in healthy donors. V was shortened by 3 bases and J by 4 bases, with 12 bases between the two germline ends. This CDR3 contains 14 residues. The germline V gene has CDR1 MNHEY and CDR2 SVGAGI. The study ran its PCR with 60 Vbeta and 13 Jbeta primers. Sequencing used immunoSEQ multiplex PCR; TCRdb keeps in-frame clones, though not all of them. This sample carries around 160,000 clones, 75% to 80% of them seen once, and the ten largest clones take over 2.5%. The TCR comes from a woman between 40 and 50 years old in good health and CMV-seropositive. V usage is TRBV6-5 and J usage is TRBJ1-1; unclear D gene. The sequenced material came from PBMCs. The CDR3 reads CASSYSEGPTEAFF. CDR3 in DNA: TGTGCCAGCAGTTATAGTGAGGGCCCCACTGAAGCTTTCTTT.